This TCR beta chain was identified in a study of T cell responses to AZD1222 COVID-19 vaccine. In the study overall: Samples with a second dose at about 4 or about 12 weeks were pooled together. General study points: Among the donors, most were white British and more were female, and clonal diversity was possibly underestimated. Nearly half of unique spike-specific TCRs reportedly avoided B.1.351 and B.1.1.7 mutated regions.

Concerning this clone itself: Antigen: not known.

Measured with immunoSEQ multiplex PCR; TCRdb has only the in-frame clones, and not every one. This sample has over 150,000 clones; approximately 90% occur once, and the top ten carry under 7.5%. Germline trimming cut 1 base from V and 4 bases from J; bases unmatched to any gene: 11. The CDR3 consists of 16 residues. Per germline, CDR1 GTSNPN and CDR2 SVGIG (reference sequence). The source is an adult in good health. Sequences were derived from peripheral blood, sampled on day 0 of AZD1222 vaccination. This chain links TRBV30 with TRBJ1-2, with 8 bases fitting TRBD1. CDR3 sequence (DNA): TGTGCCTGGAGTGCCTCTGCGGGACAGGATCTCTATGGCTACACCTTC. This sequence encodes CAWSASAGQDLYGYTF.